There are a few counts of the clone carrying this T cell receptor beta chain. Its target is not known. Each CDR3 protein is one row after TCRdb ran MiXCR on the 5' RACE reads. The sample holds about 220,000 distinct CDR3 sequences, roughly 6.6% seen once. V gave up 8 bases and J gave up 6 bases, with 8 bases separating them. Germline V CDR1 and CDR2: WSHSY, SAAADI. The CDR3 is made up of 11 amino acids. This entry comes from a study of CD8 T cells in ankylosing spondylitis. Study observations and caveats: A TCR beta motif made of several highly homologous variants seemed typical of ankylosing spondylitis blood. Enrichment of disease-linked clones was reportedly significant in matched ankylosing spondylitis synovial fluid.

The sequencing sample was made of blood, either unsorted or a sorted T cell fraction (not recorded which). The V gene is TRBV10-2, the J gene TRBJ2-1; D unresolved. This TCR was recovered from a male donor with ankylosing spondylitis. CDR3 DNA: TGCGCCAGCCTCCAGAGCAATGAGCAGTTCTTC. Amino acid sequence: CASLQSNEQFF.